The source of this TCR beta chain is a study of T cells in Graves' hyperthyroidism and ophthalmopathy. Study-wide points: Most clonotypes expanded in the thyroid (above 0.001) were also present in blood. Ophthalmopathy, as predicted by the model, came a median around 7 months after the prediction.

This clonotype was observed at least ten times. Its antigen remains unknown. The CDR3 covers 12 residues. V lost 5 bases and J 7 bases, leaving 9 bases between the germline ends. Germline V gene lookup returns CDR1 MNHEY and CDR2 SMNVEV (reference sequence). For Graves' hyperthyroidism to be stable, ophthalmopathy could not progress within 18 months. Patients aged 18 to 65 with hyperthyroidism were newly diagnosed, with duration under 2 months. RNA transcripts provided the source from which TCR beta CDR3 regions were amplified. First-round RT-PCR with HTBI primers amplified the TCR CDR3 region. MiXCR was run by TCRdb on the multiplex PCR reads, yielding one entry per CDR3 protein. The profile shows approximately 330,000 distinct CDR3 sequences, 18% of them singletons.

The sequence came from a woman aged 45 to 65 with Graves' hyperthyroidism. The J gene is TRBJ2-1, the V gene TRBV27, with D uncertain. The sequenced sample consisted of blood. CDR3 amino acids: CASSPTGNEQFF. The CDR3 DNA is TGTGCCAGCAGTCCCACCGGGAATGAGCAGTTCTTC.